This T cell receptor (beta chain) emerged from a study of chemoradiotherapy in HPV16-positive cancers. The table came from immunoSEQ multiplex PCR; TCRdb's copy has only in-frame clones and leaves some out. The sample has tens of thousands of clones; roughly 90% are singletons. Germline CDR1 and CDR2: MNHNY and SVGAGI (reference sequence). The CDR3 runs to 15 residues. On this clone itself: The junction does not match germline at one end; this may be a read error.

This clonotype originated in a human donor with HPV-associated anogenital cancer. The V and J genes are TRBV6-6 and TRBJ2-7; 8 positions agree with TRBD2. The material sequenced was blood, taken from a patient who underwent chemoradiotherapy. The CDR3 region is CASSYSSGGAYEQYF. The CDR3 DNA sequence: TGTGCCAGCAGCTACTCATCGGGAGGGGCCTACGAGCAGTACTTC.